These 24 T cell receptor beta chains share one sample of origin, sequenced in a study of T-cell reconstitution after alpha-beta-depleted transplantation in children. The authors prepared the TCRbeta library with unique molecular identifiers. TCRdb reprocessed the PCR reads with MiXCR, giving one entry per CDR3 protein. The sample includes approximately 520,000 distinct CDR3 sequences, about an eighth of them seen just once. The sample was PBMCs, mostly from graft donor cells, taken 180 days after TCRalphabeta/CD19-depleted stem cell transplant. These receptors were collected from a female patient aged 2-9 years who had a stem cell transplant for aplastic anemia, so the T cells may come from the graft donor.

This clonotype appeared many times. This sequence joins TRBV20-1 and TRBJ2-7; the D gene could be TRBD1 or TRBD2 (5 bases each). Germline loops: CDR1 DFQATT, CDR2 SNEGSKA (reference sequence). V was clipped by 5 bases and J by 2 bases, with 16 bases between them. The CDR3 loop spans 14 amino acids. As DNA, the CDR3 is TGCAGTGCTGCCGGGACGGAAACTCCCTACGAGCAGTACTTC. Encoded protein: CSAAGTETPYEQYF.

This rearrangement joins TRBV7-2 to TRBJ1-6, with no clear D. This CDR3 has 16 residues. The V and J ends lost 1 base and 6 bases respectively, with 13 bases between them. Looked up from germline, CDR1 is SGHTA and CDR2 is FQGNSA. The CDR3 spells CASSLVQSRSNSPLHF. CDR3 sequence (DNA): TGTGCCAGCAGCTTAGTACAGTCGCGGAGTAATTCACCCCTCCACTTT.

This clonotype was counted only a few times. J is TRBJ1-5 and V is TRBV27; 7 bases line up with TRBD1. V was clipped by 3 bases and J by 0 bases; unmatched bases: 8. The length of the CDR3 is 17 residues. CDR1 and CDR2 (germline): MNHEY, SMNVEV (reference sequence). The CDR3 bases are TGTGCCAGCAGTTTTCTACGACAGGGAAATAGCAATCAGCCCCAGCATTTT. It encodes CASSFLRQGNSNQPQHF.

Many counts were recorded for this clonotype. The chain uses TRBV10-3 and TRBJ2-5; 9 bases agree with TRBD1. The CDR3 has 13 amino acids. The germline CDR1 and CDR2 sequences are ENHRY and SYGVKD. With V trimmed by 6 bases and J by 2 bases, 1 base remained unmatched. The CDR3 here is CAISGTGQETQYF. CDR3 in DNA: TGTGCCATCAGCGGGACAGGGCAAGAGACCCAGTACTTC.

This clonotype turned up a few times. The V and J genes are TRBV6-2 or TRBV6-3 and TRBJ2-7, with D possibly being TRBD1 (6 bases). Germline CDR1 is MNHEY and CDR2 is SVGEGT. V was shortened by 3 bases and J by 6 bases, with 9 bases between the two germline ends. The CDR3 consists of 12 residues. The CDR3 nucleotides read TGTGCCAGCAGTTATAGCAGGGGCGAGCAGTACGTC. Translated, it gives CASSYSRGEQYV.

This clonotype turned up a few times. A junction boundary mismatches the germline segment, possibly from a read error. This chain uses TRBV28 with TRBJ2-3, with D uncertain. The CDR3 extends over 16 amino acids. Per germline, CDR1 MDHEN and CDR2 SYDVKM. The CDR3 protein is CASCLLAVVVRDTQYF. CDR3 nucleotides: TGTGCCAGCTGTTTATTGGCGGTGGTGGTAAGGGATACGCAGTATTTT.

This clonotype was recorded a few times. This rearrangement joins TRBV27 to TRBJ1-2; D uncertain. CDR1 is MNHEY, CDR2 SMNVEV, per germline (reference sequence). V lost 5 bases and J lost 3, with 16 bases in between. The CDR3 consists of 15 residues. CDR3 in DNA: TGTGCCAGCAGTCCAAACGGGCCCACTTACTATGGCTACACCTTC. This encodes CASSPNGPTYYGYTF.

This clonotype was recorded a few times. The V call is TRBV4-3, the J call TRBJ2-7; D is unclear. Germline V gene sequence: CDR1 LGHNA, CDR2 YSLEER. CDR3 size: 14 residues. V lost 2 bases and J lost 3, with 11 bases in between. CDR3 DNA: TGCGCCAGCAGCCAATTCTCACATGACTACGAGCAGTACTTC. Amino acids: CASSQFSHDYEQYF.

The V and J genes are TRBV11-2 and TRBJ2-7; D not certain. The CDR3 runs 14 residues. Trimming took 1 base from V and 3 from J, leaving 10 bases between them. Germline loops: CDR1 SGHAT, CDR2 FQNNGV. Written as DNA, the CDR3 is TGTGCCAGCAGCTTAGGATCCACCTACTACGAGCAGTACTTC. Protein sequence: CASSLGSTYYEQYF.

The chain employs TRBV21-1 and TRBJ2-7. TRBV21-1 constitutes a pseudogene. This CDR3 has 15 residues. CDR3 bases: TGTGCCAGCAGCAAAGCGCTTTGGGTTGCGGACGAGCAGTACGTC. This translates into CASSKALWVADEQYV.

There are many counts of this clonotype. This chain connects TRBV24-1 to TRBJ2-7; perhaps TRBD1 as D (6 bases). The CDR3 is 17 amino acids. Germline CDR1 and CDR2: KGHDR and SFDVKD. Trimming left V 0 bases short and J 2 bases short, with 16 bases between. The DNA for the CDR3 is TGTGCCACCAGTGATTTGACTTACAGGGATAACCCCTACGAGCAGTACGTC. Translated, it gives CATSDLTYRDNPYEQYV.

This clonotype occurred a few times. The CDR3 spells CASSRTWGQFF. The CDR3 DNA reads TGTGCCAGCAGTCGGACCTGGGGGCAGTTCTTC. The chain is built from TRBV2 and TRBJ2-1; the D is unclear. Germline V lookup: CDR1 SNHLY, CDR2 FYNNEI. CDR3 length equals 11 residues. Trimming took off 5 bases at V and 12 bases at J, with 11 bases between the two ends.

This clonotype was detected a few times. The chain joins TRBV7-6 to TRBJ2-5; 9 nucleotides agree with TRBD1. Germline CDR1 reads SGHVS; CDR2 reads FNYEAQ. This CDR3 is 15 amino acids long. The J segment lost 5 bases and the V segment lost 1 base, leaving 5 bases of the junction unmatched. CDR3 protein: CASSLEGQGLETQYF. DNA for the CDR3: TGTGCCAGCAGCTTAGAAGGACAGGGGTTGGAGACCCAGTACTTC.

This chain uses TRBV7-2 with TRBJ2-1, with D maybe TRBD2 (6 bases). V lost 6 bases to trimming and J lost 5 bases, with 14 bases between them. This CDR3 has 14 amino acids. Germline CDR1 reads SGHTA; CDR2 reads FQGNSA. As DNA, the CDR3 is TGTGCCAGCAGACAGCGGGCCCTAAACAATGAGCAGTTCTTC. Its protein product is CASRQRALNNEQFF.

The table lists this clonotype with a few counts. The chain employs TRBV6-5 and TRBJ2-7, with 7 bases lining up with TRBD1. Germline V gene lookup returns CDR1 MNHEY and CDR2 SVGAGI. J lost 2 bases, V lost 2 bases, and 6 bases had no gene match. The CDR3 is made up of 15 amino acids. CDR3 protein: CASSYRQGAPYEQYF. In DNA, the CDR3 is TGTGCCAGCAGTTACCGACAGGGAGCCCCCTACGAGCAGTACTTC.

The V gene is TRBV11-1, the J gene TRBJ2-1; D is unclear. The V gene lost 5 bases and the J gene lost 7 bases, with 21 bases spanning the gap. CDR1 is SGHAT and CDR2 is FQDESV in the germline V gene (reference sequence). CDR3 length: 16 amino acids. CDR3 coding DNA: TGTGCCAGCAGCCCCTCCGGGTCTCGAGCCGATAATGAGCAGTTCTTC. It is translated as CASSPSGSRADNEQFF.

The V call is TRBV28, the J call TRBJ1-1; D is ambiguous. CDR3 size: 14 residues. Germline values: CDR1 MDHEN, CDR2 SYDVKM. The ends were cut back, 3 bases at V and 1 base at J, with 9 bases in the middle. Here the CDR3 DNA reads TGTGCCAGCAGTTTGGGCATTGGGAACACTGAAGCTTTCTTT. Encoded protein: CASSLGIGNTEAFF.

The chain recombines TRBV28 with TRBJ2-3, with D tentatively TRBD2 (6 bases). This CDR3 region has 16 residues. Germline V gives CDR1 MDHEN, CDR2 SYDVKM. Trimming removed 4 bases from V and 1 base from J, with 15 bases in between. The CDR3 DNA follows: TGTGCCAGCAGTTCGGCGGGAAAGGGGCGCACAGATACGCAGTATTTT. This gives the protein CASSSAGKGRTDTQYF.

V is TRBV29-1 and J is TRBJ1-1, with D unclear. V lost 6 bases to trimming and J lost 0 bases, with 14 bases between them. Germline loops: CDR1 SQVTM, CDR2 ANQGSEA. This CDR3 comprises 14 residues. The CDR3 sequence is CSVPYTPLNTEAFF. The CDR3 DNA is TGCAGCGTGCCCTATACCCCCTTGAACACTGAAGCTTTCTTT.

This clonotype was seen at least ten times. The chain employs TRBV5-5 and TRBJ2-2, with 8 bases identical to TRBD1. This CDR3 contains 17 residues. CDR1 and CDR2 from the germline V gene are SGHKS and YYEKEE (reference sequence). V was pared by 6 bases and J by 1 base, with 11 bases of the junction left unmatched. CDR3 residues: CASINRVGTGNTGELFF. CDR3 DNA sequence: TGTGCCAGCATCAACCGAGTCGGGACAGGGAACACCGGGGAGCTGTTTTTT.

This clonotype was counted only a few times. The V and J genes are TRBV7-8 and TRBJ1-5, with TRBD1 identical over 8 bases. The germline CDR1 and CDR2 sequences are SGHVS and FQNEAQ. This CDR3 spans 17 amino acids. V trimming: 5 bases; J trimming: 3 bases; junction bases outside the gene matches: 12. CDR3 in DNA: TGTGCCAGCAGCGGGTTTGTTACAGGGGGTTTCAATCAGCCCCAGCATTTT. Residues: CASSGFVTGGFNQPQHF.

The chain links TRBV2 to TRBJ2-1; unclear D gene. V lost 3 bases, J lost 13 bases, and 10 bases lay in between. This CDR3 is 11 amino acids long. Germline-derived CDR1 and CDR2 are SNHLY and FYNNEI. Here the CDR3 reads CASSEILIQFF. The CDR3 DNA follows: TGTGCCAGCAGTGAGATTCTGATACAGTTCTTC.

The V and J genes are TRBV5-1 and TRBJ2-1; tentatively, D is TRBD1 or TRBD2 (5 bases each). The V gene lost 0 bases and the J gene lost 9 bases, with 13 bases spanning the gap. The CDR3 runs to 14 residues. Germline V CDR1 and CDR2: SGHRS, YFSETQ. CDR3 protein: CASSLDGGDGEQFF. The CDR3 nucleotides are TGCGCCAGCAGCTTGGATGGTGGGGACGGTGAGCAGTTCTTC.

In this sample, this clonotype turned up a few times. The chain joins TRBV6-1 to TRBJ2-3; TRBD2 agrees at 12 bases. V gave up 4 bases and J gave up 4 bases; unmatched junction bases: 12. In germline, CDR1 is MNHNS, CDR2 SASEGT. This CDR3 has 18 residues. The DNA for the CDR3 is TGTGCCAGCAGTGTTTTGGTGACTAGCGGGAGCTGGGCAGATACGCAGTATTTT. Residues: CASSVLVTSGSWADTQYF.